Presented here are 5 T cell receptor beta chains from one specimen sequenced in a study of OX40 agonist ivuxolimab in advanced cancers. Assay: immunoSEQ multiplex PCR; the TCRdb copy retains only in-frame clones and omits some. The profile shows over 35,000 clones, 86% of them singletons. Material: CD4+ or CD8+ T cells sorted from blood, obtained in a trial of the OX40 agonist ivuxolimab. The receptors come from an adult with an advanced solid tumor such as melanoma, head and neck, liver or kidney cancer.

The genes are TRBV5-5 and TRBJ2-3; 7 bases line up with TRBD2. Germline-derived CDR1 and CDR2 are SGHKS and YYEKEE (reference sequence). V gave up 0 bases and J gave up 2 bases; unmatched junction bases: 6. The CDR3 is 16 residues long. Here the CDR3 DNA reads TGTGCCAGCAGCTTGGCGGTCGGGGGGACCACAGATACGCAGTATTTT. Translation: CASSLAVGGTTDTQYF.

The chain uses TRBV28 and TRBJ1-1; 7 nucleotides align to TRBD1. This CDR3 comprises 14 residues. V lost 2 bases to trimming and J lost 7 bases; unmatched junction nucleotides: 7. The V gene's germline CDR1 is MDHEN and CDR2 SYDVKM. The CDR3: CASSLPSGTVEAFF. DNA of the CDR3: TGTGCCAGCAGTTTACCCTCCGGGACAGTTGAAGCTTTCTTT.

This clone appeared a single time. The chain couples TRBV4-3 to TRBJ2-5; D is perhaps TRBD1 (6 bases). Germline CDR1 is LGHNA and CDR2 is YSLEER. Trimming took 4 bases from V and 0 from J, leaving 15 bases between them. The CDR3 has 16 amino acids. The CDR3 nucleotides read TGCGCCAGCAGCCCGGGGACACAGAGGAACCAAGAGACCCAGTACTTC. This sequence encodes CASSPGTQRNQETQYF.

This chain connects TRBV19 to TRBJ1-3; D perhaps matches TRBD1 (6 bases). Per the germline V gene, CDR1 is LNHDA and CDR2 is SQIVND (reference sequence). This CDR3 spans 16 amino acids. Deletions cut 5 bases from V and 0 bases from J, with 14 bases between. This CDR3 reads CASSLDSPNSGNTIYF. The CDR3, as DNA: TGTGCCAGTAGTTTGGACAGCCCGAACTCTGGAAACACCATATATTTT.

The chain combines TRBV5-4 with TRBJ2-5, with TRBD2 as a possible D gene (5 bases). The CDR3 is 16 amino acids. Germline loops: CDR1 SGHNT, CDR2 YYREEE (reference sequence). Trimming took 2 bases from V and 1 from J, leaving 15 bases between them. CDR3 loop: CASSFFFEGLQETQYF. The CDR3 coding sequence is TGTGCCAGCAGCTTCTTTTTCGAGGGCCTCCAAGAGACCCAGTACTTC.